These 23 T cell receptor beta chains were all obtained from the same sample, sequenced in a study of OX40 agonist ivuxolimab in advanced cancers. Measured with immunoSEQ multiplex PCR; TCRdb has only the in-frame clones, and not every one. The repertoire includes over 45,000 clones, less than 85% of them detected once, and 1% to 1.3% sits in the top ten. The sample was CD4+ or CD8+ T cells sorted from blood, taken in a trial of the OX40 agonist ivuxolimab. The source is an adult with an advanced solid tumor such as melanoma, head and neck, liver or kidney cancer.

This clone was picked up one time. The chain couples TRBV6-1 to TRBJ2-5, with 10 bases that match TRBD2. With 1 base clipped from V and 4 bases from J, the junction kept 6 bases outside the gene matches. The CDR3 sequence is 16 residues long. Germline V gives CDR1 MNHNS, CDR2 SASEGT. The CDR3 nucleotides are TGTGCCAGCAGTGAAGTGGATAGCGGGGGGCGAGAGACCCAGTACTTC. Translating it yields CASSEVDSGGRETQYF.

This chain links TRBV5-6 with TRBJ2-4; TRBD1 aligns across 7 bases. The CDR3 runs 13 residues. The ends lost 5 bases at V and 6 bases at J; junction bases unmatched: 5. Germline V lookup: CDR1 SGHDT, CDR2 YYEEEE. This chain's CDR3 is CASSSGTVNIQYF. CDR3 nucleotide sequence: TGTGCCAGCAGTTCCGGGACAGTAAACATTCAGTACTTC.

In its sample, this clone was seen once. The V gene is TRBV19, the J gene TRBJ1-5; the D is unclear. Germline CDR1 and CDR2: LNHDA and SQIVND (reference sequence). CDR3 size: 16 residues. Trimming cost V 6 bases and J 0 bases, with 15 bases left between them. DNA of the CDR3: TGTGCCAGTAGAGTATCAAACGCCCTTAGCAATCAGCCCCAGCATTTT. Amino acids: CASRVSNALSNQPQHF.

This chain joins TRBV7-6 and TRBJ2-1; TRBD2 agrees at 13 bases. The V segment lost 4 bases and the J segment 10 bases; nucleotides outside the gene matches: 13. The germline V gene encodes CDR1 SGHVS and CDR2 FNYEAQ. This CDR3 comprises 17 residues. The CDR3 coding sequence is TGTGCCAGCAGCTCCTCCTGGACTAGCGGGAGATCGGGCGAGCAGTTCTTC. Translation gives CASSSSWTSGRSGEQFF.

V and J are TRBV18 and TRBJ2-3, with a weak D call TRBD2 (7 bases). The V gene's germline CDR1 is KGHSH and CDR2 LQKENI. Trimming took off 3 bases at V and 3 bases at J, with 13 bases between the two ends. The CDR3 is made up of 15 amino acids. CDR3 DNA sequence: TGTGCCAGCTCACCGCCACGGGGGGCGACAGATACGCAGTATTTT. The encoded protein is CASSPPRGATDTQYF.

The V and J genes are TRBV7-2 and TRBJ2-3, with D possibly being TRBD1 or TRBD2 (5 bases each). V was cut by 5 bases and J by 8 bases, with 14 bases left in between. CDR3 size: 13 residues. Per the germline V gene, CDR1 is SGHTA and CDR2 is FQGNSA. In DNA form, the CDR3 reads TGTGCCAGCAGCCAAAGGGACGTACGTACGCAGTATTTT. It translates to CASSQRDVRTQYF.

This chain joins TRBV6-6 and TRBJ2-7; D unclear. The CDR3 covers 14 residues. CDR1 and CDR2 from the germline V gene are MNHNY and SVGAGI (reference sequence). Trimming left V 6 bases short and J 7 bases short, with 19 bases between. CDR3 sequence (DNA): TGTGCCAGCAGCCCATCCGGCACTTCTGGGGAGCAGTACTTC. Amino acids: CASSPSGTSGEQYF.

This clone was detected only a few times. The chain combines TRBV2 with TRBJ1-6; D ambiguous. The germline gives CDR1 SNHLY, CDR2 FYNNEI. V was pared by 7 bases and J by 9 bases, with 13 bases between. The CDR3 contains 13 residues. The CDR3 region has the DNA TGTGCCAGCATTAAGTCACAGTCTTCACCCCTCCACTTT. It codes for CASIKSQSSPLHF.

This chain uses TRBV9 with TRBJ2-3; D perhaps matches TRBD1 (6 bases). Trimming removed 1 base at V and 6 bases at J, with 15 bases between. The CDR3 has 15 amino acids. From germline, CDR1 is SGDLS and CDR2 YYNGEE. The CDR3 DNA reads as TGTGCCAGCAGCGTAAACCCCGGACAGACGGATACGCAGTATTTT. Its protein is CASSVNPGQTDTQYF.

The chain carries TRBV4-1 and TRBJ2-4, with D possibly called TRBD1 or TRBD2 (5 bases each). The CDR3 covers 16 residues. Germline assignment: CDR1 MGHRA and CDR2 YSYEKL. Trimming cost V 0 bases and J 0 bases, with 9 bases left between them. The chain's CDR3 is CASSQDWGRAKNIQYF. CDR3 sequence (DNA): TGCGCCAGCAGCCAAGATTGGGGGAGAGCCAAAAACATTCAGTACTTC.

This clone was detected only a few times. The chain uses TRBV9 and TRBJ1-4, with D possibly matching TRBD1 (5 bases). This CDR3 contains 14 residues. The V end was cut by 2 bases, the J end by 8 bases, with 13 bases between. Per germline, CDR1 SGDLS and CDR2 YYNGEE. The CDR3 protein is CASSVRAGREKLFF. DNA of the CDR3: TGTGCCAGCAGCGTTAGGGCGGGGCGGGAAAAACTGTTTTTT.

This clone was counted a single time. This chain uses TRBV28 with TRBJ2-2; D call uncertain. CDR3 length: 13 amino acids. Trimming removed 2 bases at V and 6 bases at J, with 7 bases between. Per germline, CDR1 MDHEN and CDR2 SYDVKM. CDR3 sequence (DNA): TGTGCCAGCAGTTTAATTGGCCCCGGGGAGCTGTTTTTT. Translation gives CASSLIGPGELFF.

The gene calls are TRBV9 and TRBJ2-3; D is uncertain. Germline CDR1 reads SGDLS; CDR2 reads YYNGEE. V lost 0 bases and J 2 bases, leaving 10 bases between the germline ends. The CDR3 is 15 residues long. The CDR3 is CASSVGVRPTDTQYF. CDR3 bases: TGTGCCAGCAGCGTAGGGGTTCGCCCCACAGATACGCAGTATTTT.

For the CDR3, the DNA is TGTGCCAGCGACGACACCCAAAACAGGGTTCGACGAAGCAATCAGCCCCAGCATTTT. Protein product: CASDDTQNRVRRSNQPQHF. The rearrangement joins TRBV5-8 to TRBJ1-5, with TRBD1 as a possible D gene (6 bases). The length of the CDR3 is 19 residues. The germline CDR1 and CDR2 sequences are SGHTS and YDEGEE. V was pared by 7 bases and J by 1 base, with 27 bases between.

The chain recombines TRBV4-1 with TRBJ1-6, with a possible D match to TRBD1 (5 bases). Germline V gene data show CDR1 as MGHRA and CDR2 as YSYEKL. The CDR3 covers 16 residues. Trimming cost V 0 bases and J 10 bases, with 16 bases left between them. The DNA of the CDR3 is TGCGCCAGCAGCCAAGATCCCGGCAGGGCGGAGTCACCCCTCCACTTT. Protein: CASSQDPGRAESPLHF.

This clone was detected only a few times. The rearrangement joins TRBV6-1 to TRBJ2-3, with 13 bases matching TRBD2. The CDR3 consists of 15 residues. Germline V gene data show CDR1 as MNHNS and CDR2 as SASEGT. The V and J ends lost 6 bases and 5 bases, in that order; junction bases with no gene match: 5. CDR3 region: CASSGTSGDLDTQYF. DNA for the CDR3: TGTGCCAGCAGCGGGACTAGCGGGGACCTAGATACGCAGTATTTT.

The rearrangement uses TRBV5-4 and TRBJ1-3; D may be TRBD1 (5 bases). Trimming took off 4 bases at V and 4 bases at J, with 15 bases between the two ends. CDR1 and CDR2 (germline): SGHNT, YYREEE (reference sequence). The CDR3 is made up of 15 amino acids. The CDR3 DNA reads as TGTGCCAGCAGCCCCCACGGTGGGACCGGAAACACCATATATTTT. Encoded protein: CASSPHGGTGNTIYF.

This clone came up a few times. V usage is TRBV5-1 and J usage is TRBJ1-1; D not certain. This CDR3 has 13 residues. The V gene's germline CDR1 is SGHRS and CDR2 YFSETQ. V was cut by 0 bases and J by 3 bases, with 6 bases left in between. Here the CDR3 reads CASSLDTDTEAFF. In DNA form, the CDR3 reads TGCGCCAGCAGCTTGGATACAGACACTGAAGCTTTCTTT.

J is TRBJ2-7 and V is TRBV25-1; possibly TRBD1 for D (5 bases). V shed 1 base and J shed 2 bases, with 12 bases lying between them. The V gene's germline CDR1 is MGHDK and CDR2 SYGVNS. This CDR3 region has 15 residues. In nucleotides, the CDR3 is TGTGCCAGCAGTGAATTCGACAGTTCGGCCTACGAGCAGTACTTC. It encodes CASSEFDSSAYEQYF.

This rearrangement joins TRBV2 to TRBJ2-1, with D possibly TRBD1 on 6 matching bases. CDR1 and CDR2 from the germline V gene are SNHLY and FYNNEI. Trimming removed 11 bases at V and 8 bases at J, with 28 bases between. This CDR3 is built from 16 residues. CDR3 region: CAAGISGTRFLDEQFF. CDR3 nucleotide sequence: TGTGCCGCAGGGATATCCGGGACACGTTTTTTGGATGAGCAGTTCTTC. Together with reference TRBV2 and TRBJ2-1, the CDR3 gives the full variable domain: EPEVTQTPSHQVTQMGQEVILRCVPISNHLYFYWYRQILGQKVEFLVSFYNNEISEKSEIFDDQFSVERPDGSNFTLKIRSTKLEDSAMYFCAAGISGTRFLDEQFFGPGTRLTVL.

The count of this clone is one. The chain uses TRBV11-2 and TRBJ2-3, with a tentative D call TRBD1 (6 bases). The V gene's germline CDR1 is SGHAT and CDR2 FQNNGV. Deletions cut 5 bases from V and 0 bases from J, with 15 bases between. This CDR3 region has 16 residues. CDR3 protein: CASSTGLITSTDTQYF. The CDR3 DNA follows: TGTGCCAGCAGCACAGGGTTGATAACTAGCACAGATACGCAGTATTTT. Full variable domain (rest looked up from reference TRBV11-2 and TRBJ2-3): EAGVAQSPRYKIIEKRQSVAFWCNPISGHATLYWYQQILGQGPKLLIQFQNNGVVDDSQLPKDRFSAERLKGVDSTLKIQPAKLEDSAVYLCASSTGLITSTDTQYFGPGTRLTVL.

This chain joins TRBV28 and TRBJ1-1; unclear D gene. V lost 2 bases and J lost 4, with 11 bases in between. CDR1 and CDR2 from the germline V gene are MDHEN and SYDVKM. The CDR3 loop spans 14 amino acids. In DNA form, the CDR3 reads TGTGCCAGCAGTTTAATCGCGGCTGGCACTGAAGCTTTCTTT. It specifies CASSLIAAGTEAFF. Full variable domain (rest looked up from reference TRBV28 and TRBJ1-1): DVKVTQSSRYLVKRTGEKVFLECVQDMDHENMFWYRQDPGLGLRLIYFSYDVKMKEKGDIPEGYSVSREKKERFSLILESASTNQTSMYLCASSLIAAGTEAFFGQGTRLTVV.

This chain links TRBV27 with TRBJ2-7; either TRBD1 or TRBD2 may supply D (5 bases each). This CDR3 has 15 residues. V was clipped by 7 bases and J by 2 bases, with 18 bases between them. Germline V gene sequence: CDR1 MNHEY, CDR2 SMNVEV (reference sequence). CDR3 sequence reads: CASNLGRGGTYEQYF. CDR3 nucleotide sequence: TGTGCCAGCAACCTCGGACGGGGCGGCACCTACGAGCAGTACTTC.